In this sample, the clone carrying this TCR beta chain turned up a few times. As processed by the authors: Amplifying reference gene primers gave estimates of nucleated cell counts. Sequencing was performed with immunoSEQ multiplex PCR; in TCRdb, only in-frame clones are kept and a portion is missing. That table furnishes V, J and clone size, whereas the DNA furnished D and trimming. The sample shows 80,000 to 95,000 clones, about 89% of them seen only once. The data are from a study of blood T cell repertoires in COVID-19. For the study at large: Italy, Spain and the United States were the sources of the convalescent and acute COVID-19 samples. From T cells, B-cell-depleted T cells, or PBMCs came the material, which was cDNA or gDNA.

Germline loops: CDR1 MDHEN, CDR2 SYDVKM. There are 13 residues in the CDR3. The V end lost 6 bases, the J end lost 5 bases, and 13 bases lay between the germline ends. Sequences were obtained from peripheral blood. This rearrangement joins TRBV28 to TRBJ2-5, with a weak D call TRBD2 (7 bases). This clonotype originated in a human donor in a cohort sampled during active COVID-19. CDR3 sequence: CASSQGGEETQYF. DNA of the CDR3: TGTGCCAGCAGCCAAGGGGGGGAGGAGACCCAGTACTTC.